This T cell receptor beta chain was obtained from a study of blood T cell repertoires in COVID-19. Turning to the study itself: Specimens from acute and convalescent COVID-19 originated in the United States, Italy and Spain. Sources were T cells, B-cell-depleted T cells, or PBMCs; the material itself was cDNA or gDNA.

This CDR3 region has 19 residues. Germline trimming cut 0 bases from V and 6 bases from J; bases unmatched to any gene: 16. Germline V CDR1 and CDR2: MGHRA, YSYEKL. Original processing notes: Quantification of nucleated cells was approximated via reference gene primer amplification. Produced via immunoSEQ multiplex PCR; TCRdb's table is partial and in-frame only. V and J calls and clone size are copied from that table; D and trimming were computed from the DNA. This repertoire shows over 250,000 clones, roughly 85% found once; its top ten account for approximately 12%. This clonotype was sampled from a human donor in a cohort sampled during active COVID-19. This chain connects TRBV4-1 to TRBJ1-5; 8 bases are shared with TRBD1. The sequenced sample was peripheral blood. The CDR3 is CASSQDLTGGWTRGQPQHF. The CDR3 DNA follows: TGCGCCAGCAGCCAAGACTTAACAGGGGGTTGGACTCGAGGTCAGCCCCAGCATTTT.